Sequencing of this T cell receptor beta chain was carried out in a study of beta chain features in type 1 diabetes. Study summary: On cell yields, gender and age, patients and healthy donors were similar.

Sequencing targeted expressed TCRB transcripts, as all isolated RNA had been reverse transcribed. TCRdb's copy holds only in-frame clones and misses some; the assay was immunoSEQ multiplex PCR. In the table there are roughly 150,000 clones, approximately 10% of which are singletons. The authors obtained over 98% purity in all sorted populations. Germline V CDR1 and CDR2: SGDLS, YYNGEE. Trimming pared 0 bases from V and 4 bases from J, leaving 11 bases between. CDR3 length: 14 residues. Material for sequencing was central memory CD4+ T cells from blood. The receptor's source is a man younger than 35 in good health. The chain uses TRBV9 and TRBJ2-7; tentatively, D is TRBD2 (6 bases). CDR3 protein: CASSVDTSNYEQYF. CDR3 sequence (DNA): TGTGCCAGCAGCGTAGATACTAGCAATTACGAGCAGTACTTC.